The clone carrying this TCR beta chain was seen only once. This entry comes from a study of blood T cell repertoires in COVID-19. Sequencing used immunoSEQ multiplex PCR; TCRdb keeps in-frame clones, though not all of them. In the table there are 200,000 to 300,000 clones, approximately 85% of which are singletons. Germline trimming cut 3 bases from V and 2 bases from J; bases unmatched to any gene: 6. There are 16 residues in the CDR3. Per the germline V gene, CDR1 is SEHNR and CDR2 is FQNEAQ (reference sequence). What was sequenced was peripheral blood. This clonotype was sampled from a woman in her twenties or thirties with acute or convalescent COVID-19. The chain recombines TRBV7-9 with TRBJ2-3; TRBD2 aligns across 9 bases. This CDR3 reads CASSFTGGRATDTQYF. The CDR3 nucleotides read TGTGCCAGCAGCTTCACGGGCGGGAGGGCCACAGATACGCAGTATTTT.